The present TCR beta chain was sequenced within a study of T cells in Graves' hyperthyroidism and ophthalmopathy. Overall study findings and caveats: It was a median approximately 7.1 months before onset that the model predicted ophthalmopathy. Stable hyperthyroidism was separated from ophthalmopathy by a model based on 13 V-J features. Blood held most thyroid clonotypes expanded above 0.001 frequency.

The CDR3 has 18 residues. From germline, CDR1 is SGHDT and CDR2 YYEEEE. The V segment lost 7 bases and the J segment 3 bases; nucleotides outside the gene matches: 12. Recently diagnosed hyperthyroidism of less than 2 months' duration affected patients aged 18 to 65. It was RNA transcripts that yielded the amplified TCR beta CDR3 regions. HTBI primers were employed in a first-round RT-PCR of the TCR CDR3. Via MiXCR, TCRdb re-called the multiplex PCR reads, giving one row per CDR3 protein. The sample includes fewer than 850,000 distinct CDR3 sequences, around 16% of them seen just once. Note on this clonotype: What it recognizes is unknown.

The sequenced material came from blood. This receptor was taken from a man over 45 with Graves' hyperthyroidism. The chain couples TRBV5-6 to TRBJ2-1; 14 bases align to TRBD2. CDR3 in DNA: TGTGCCAGCTCAGGGACTAGCGGGAGACGCGTTGACTACAATGAGCAGTTCTTC. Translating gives CASSGTSGRRVDYNEQFF.